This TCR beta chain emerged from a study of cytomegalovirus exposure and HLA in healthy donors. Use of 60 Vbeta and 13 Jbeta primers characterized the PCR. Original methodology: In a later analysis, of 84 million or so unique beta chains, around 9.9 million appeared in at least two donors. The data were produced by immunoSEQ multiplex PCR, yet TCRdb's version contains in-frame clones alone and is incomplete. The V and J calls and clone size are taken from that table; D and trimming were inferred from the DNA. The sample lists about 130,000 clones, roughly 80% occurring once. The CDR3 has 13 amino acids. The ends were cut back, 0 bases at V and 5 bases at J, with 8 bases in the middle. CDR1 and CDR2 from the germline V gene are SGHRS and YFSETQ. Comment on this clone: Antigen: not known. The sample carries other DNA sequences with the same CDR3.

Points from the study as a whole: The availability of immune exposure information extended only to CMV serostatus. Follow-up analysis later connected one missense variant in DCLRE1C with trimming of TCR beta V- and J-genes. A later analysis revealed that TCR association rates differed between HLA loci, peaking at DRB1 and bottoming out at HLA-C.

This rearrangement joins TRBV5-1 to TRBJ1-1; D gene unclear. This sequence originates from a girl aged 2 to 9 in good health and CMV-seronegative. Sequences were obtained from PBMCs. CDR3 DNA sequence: TGCGCCAGCAGCTTGGGCGGAGATACTGAAGCTTTCTTT. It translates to CASSLGGDTEAFF.